This T cell receptor beta chain was sequenced for a study of blood T cells in healthy people across ages. The second PCR ran roughly 6 to 11 cycles with a sample-barcoded 5' primer and J-beta primers. TCRdb reanalysed the 5' RACE reads using MiXCR and keeps one entry per CDR3 protein. Of just over 1 million distinct CDR3 sequences listed, under 55% are singletons. About this clonotype: What it recognizes is unknown.

Findings of the study overall: In older individuals, TCR beta diversity per million T cells was lower, falling roughly linearly with age. Estimates based on one million T cells were treated as lower bounds. Diversity was higher, and naive CD4+ cells more numerous, in long-lived donors than in aged donors.

The CDR3 is 13 residues long. The germline V gene encodes CDR1 SGHRS and CDR2 YFSETQ. The V end was cut by 9 bases, the J end by 1 base, with 13 bases between. This TCR was recovered from an older woman in good health. The V call is TRBV5-1, the J call TRBJ2-5; maybe TRBD1 (6 bases). Sequenced sample: blood. The CDR3 region is CANRAGVQETQYF. The CDR3 DNA follows: TGCGCCAACAGGGCAGGGGTCCAAGAGACCCAGTACTTC.